A single sample is the source of the 8 T cell receptor beta chains below, sequenced in a study of T cell changes during pregnancy in multiple sclerosis. The table came from immunoSEQ multiplex PCR; TCRdb's copy has only in-frame clones and leaves some out. Among 100,000 to 140,000 clones listed, 85% to 95% were seen once. The sequencing used peripheral blood, collected in the third trimester of pregnancy. All receptors come from a female donor in good health, enrolled as a control in a pregnancy study.

The V call is TRBV7-9, the J call TRBJ1-1; a possible D gene is TRBD1 (5 bases). The V gene lost 6 bases and the J gene lost 4 bases, with 9 bases spanning the gap. CDR3 length: 12 amino acids. In germline, CDR1 is SEHNR, CDR2 FQNEAQ (reference sequence). CDR3 in amino acids: CASRLDSTEAFF. The CDR3 region has the DNA TGTGCCAGCAGACTTGACAGCACTGAAGCTTTCTTT.

The CDR3 DNA reads as TGTGCCTGGAGTCGACAGCAAAATCAGCCCCAGCATTTT. Protein sequence: CAWSRQQNQPQHF. The rearrangement joins TRBV30 to TRBJ1-5; D may be TRBD1 (5 bases). The CDR3 spans 13 residues. Trimming cost V 2 bases and J 4 bases, with 9 bases left between them. Germline CDR1 is GTSNPN and CDR2 is SVGIG (reference sequence).

The chain joins TRBV7-2 to TRBJ2-1; the D gene is possibly TRBD1 (5 bases). V dropped 7 bases and J dropped 5 bases, with 12 bases sitting between them. The CDR3 consists of 13 residues. The germline V gene has CDR1 SGHTA and CDR2 FQGNSA. CDR3 in amino acids: CASTRARDNEQFF. Written as DNA, the CDR3 is TGTGCCAGCACCAGAGCCAGGGACAATGAGCAGTTCTTC.

This chain links TRBV5-4 with TRBJ2-7; 8 bases map to TRBD1. V gave up 0 bases and J gave up 2 bases; unmatched junction bases: 1. CDR1 is SGHNT and CDR2 is YYREEE in the germline V gene (reference sequence). This CDR3 comprises 14 residues. This chain's CDR3 is CASSLGDRTYEQYF. The DNA of the CDR3 is TGTGCCAGCAGCTTGGGGGACAGGACCTACGAGCAGTACTTC.

The chain is built from TRBV5-1 and TRBJ1-1; D possibly corresponds to TRBD1 (6 bases). Per the germline V gene, CDR1 is SGHRS and CDR2 is YFSETQ. Between the trimmed V and J ends, which lost 7 bases and 1 base, there was a span of 8 bases. This CDR3 is built from 12 residues. Here the CDR3 reads CASGQQNTEAFF. The CDR3, as DNA: TGCGCCAGCGGACAGCAGAACACTGAAGCTTTCTTT.

The rearrangement links TRBV28 to TRBJ1-2; the match to TRBD1 covers 8 bases. Germline V gives CDR1 MDHEN, CDR2 SYDVKM. V gave up 6 bases and J gave up 3 bases; unmatched junction bases: 12. The CDR3 has 16 residues. The CDR3 loop is CASSPSGAGGDYGYTF. The DNA of the CDR3 is TGTGCCAGCAGCCCAAGTGGGGCAGGGGGCGACTATGGCTACACCTTC.

The J gene is TRBJ2-3, the V gene TRBV12-5; D is uncertain. CDR3 length equals 12 residues. The ends were cut back, 6 bases at V and 4 bases at J, with 8 bases in the middle. Germline V CDR1 and CDR2: LGHNT, FRNRAP. For the CDR3, the DNA is TGTGCTAGTGGAACTAACTCAGATACGCAGTATTTT. Translation gives CASGTNSDTQYF.

J is TRBJ2-7 and V is TRBV4-3; D perhaps matches TRBD2 (5 bases). Germline assignment: CDR1 LGHNA and CDR2 YSLEER. The V end lost 0 bases, the J end lost 6 bases, and 15 bases lay between the germline ends. The CDR3 is 15 residues long. Here the CDR3 DNA reads TGCGCCAGCAGCCAAGATCGGACGGGGTGGGCCGAGCAGTACTTC. Its translation: CASSQDRTGWAEQYF.